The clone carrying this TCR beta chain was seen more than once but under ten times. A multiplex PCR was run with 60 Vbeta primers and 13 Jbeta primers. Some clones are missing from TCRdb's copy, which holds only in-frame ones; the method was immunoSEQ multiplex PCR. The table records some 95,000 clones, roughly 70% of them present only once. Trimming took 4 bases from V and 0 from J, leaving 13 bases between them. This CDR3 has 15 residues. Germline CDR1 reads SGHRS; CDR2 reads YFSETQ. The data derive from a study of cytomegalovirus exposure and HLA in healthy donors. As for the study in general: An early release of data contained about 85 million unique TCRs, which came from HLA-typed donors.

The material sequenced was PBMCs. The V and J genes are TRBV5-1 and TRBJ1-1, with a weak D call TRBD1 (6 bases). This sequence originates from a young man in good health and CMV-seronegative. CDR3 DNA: TGCGCCAGCAGCCTGCAAAGGGGGTTGAACACTGAAGCTTTCTTT. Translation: CASSLQRGLNTEAFF.